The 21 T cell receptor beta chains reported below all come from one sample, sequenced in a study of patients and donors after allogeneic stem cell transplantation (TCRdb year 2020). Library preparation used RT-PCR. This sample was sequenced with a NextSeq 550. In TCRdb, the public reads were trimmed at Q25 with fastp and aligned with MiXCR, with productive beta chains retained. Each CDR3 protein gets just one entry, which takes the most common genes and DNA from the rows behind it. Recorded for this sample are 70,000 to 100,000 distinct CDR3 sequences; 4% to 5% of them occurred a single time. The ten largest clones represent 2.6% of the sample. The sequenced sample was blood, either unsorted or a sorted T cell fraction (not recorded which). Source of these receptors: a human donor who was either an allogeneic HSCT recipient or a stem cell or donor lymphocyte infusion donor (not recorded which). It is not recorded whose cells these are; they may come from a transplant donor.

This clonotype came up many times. DNA for the CDR3: TGTGCCAGCAGCTTAGGACGGAGAGATGAAAAACTGTTTTTT. Translation: CASSLGRRDEKLFF. V usage is TRBV7-8 and J usage is TRBJ1-4, with D unclear. The CDR3 runs to 14 residues. Germline loops: CDR1 SGHVS, CDR2 FQNEAQ. Deletions cut 1 base from V and 6 bases from J, with 9 bases between. The variable domain in full, completed from reference TRBV7-8 and TRBJ1-4, reads GAGVSQSPRYKVAKRGQDVALRCDPISGHVSLFWYQQALGQGPEFLTYFQNEAQLDKSGLPSDRFFAERPEGSVSTLKIQRTQQEDSAVYLCASSLGRRDEKLFFGSGTQLSVL.

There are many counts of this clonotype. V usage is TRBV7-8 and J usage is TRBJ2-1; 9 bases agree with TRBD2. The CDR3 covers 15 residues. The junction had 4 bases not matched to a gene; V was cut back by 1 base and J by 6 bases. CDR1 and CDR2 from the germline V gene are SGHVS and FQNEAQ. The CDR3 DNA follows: TGTGCCAGCAGCTTAGTTAGCGGGGGTGGCAATGAGCAGTTCTTC. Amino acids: CASSLVSGGGNEQFF.

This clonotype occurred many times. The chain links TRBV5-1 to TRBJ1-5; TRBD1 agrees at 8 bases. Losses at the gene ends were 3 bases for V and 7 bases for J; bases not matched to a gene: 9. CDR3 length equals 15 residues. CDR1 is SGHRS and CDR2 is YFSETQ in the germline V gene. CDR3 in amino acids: CASSSGTGSSQPQHF. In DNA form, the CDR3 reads TGCGCCAGCAGCTCCGGGACAGGTTCTAGCCAGCCCCAGCATTTT.

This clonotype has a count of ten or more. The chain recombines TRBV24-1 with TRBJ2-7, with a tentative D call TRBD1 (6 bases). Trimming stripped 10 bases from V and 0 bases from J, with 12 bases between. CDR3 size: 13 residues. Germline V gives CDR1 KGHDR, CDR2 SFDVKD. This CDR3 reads CATEDRSSYEQYF. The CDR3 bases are TGTGCCACAGAAGACAGGAGCTCCTACGAGCAGTACTTC.

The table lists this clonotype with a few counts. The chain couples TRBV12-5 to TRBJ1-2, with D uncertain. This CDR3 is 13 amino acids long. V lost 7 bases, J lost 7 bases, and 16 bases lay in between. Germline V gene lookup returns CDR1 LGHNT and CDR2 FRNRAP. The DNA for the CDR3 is TGTGCTAGTGAAATCTGGGGAGGTAGTGGCTACACCTTC. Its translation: CASEIWGGSGYTF.

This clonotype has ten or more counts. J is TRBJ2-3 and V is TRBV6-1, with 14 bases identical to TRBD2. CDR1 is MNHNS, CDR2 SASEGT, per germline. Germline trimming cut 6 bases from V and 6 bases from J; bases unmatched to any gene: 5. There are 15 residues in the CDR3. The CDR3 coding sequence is TGTGCCAGCAGCGGACTAGCGGGGGGTACCGATACGCAGTATTTT. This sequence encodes CASSGLAGGTDTQYF.

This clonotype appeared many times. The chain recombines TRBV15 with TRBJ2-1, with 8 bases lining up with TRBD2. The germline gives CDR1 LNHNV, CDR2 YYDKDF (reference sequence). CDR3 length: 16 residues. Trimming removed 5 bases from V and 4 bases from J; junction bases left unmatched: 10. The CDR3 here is CATSSTSGGSYNEQFF. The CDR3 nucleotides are TGTGCCACCAGCTCAACATCGGGGGGGTCTTACAATGAGCAGTTCTTC.

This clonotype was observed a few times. The CDR3 spells CASSTTSGGKTQYF. The CDR3 coding sequence is TGTGCCAGCAGCACGACTAGCGGGGGAAAGACCCAGTACTTC. J is TRBJ2-5 and V is TRBV5-4, with 12 bases aligning to TRBD2. The CDR3 extends over 14 amino acids. Per germline, CDR1 SGHNT and CDR2 YYREEE (reference sequence). V was pared by 4 bases and J by 6 bases, with 4 bases of the junction left unmatched.

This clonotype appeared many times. The DNA of the CDR3 is TGCGCCAGCAGCTCTACGGGACAGGTGGGCGAGCAGTACTTC. Its protein product is CASSSTGQVGEQYF. The chain joins TRBV5-1 to TRBJ2-7, with 8 bases identical to TRBD1. Germline V gives CDR1 SGHRS, CDR2 YFSETQ. V trimming: 3 bases; J trimming: 6 bases; junction bases outside the gene matches: 8. The CDR3 runs to 14 residues.

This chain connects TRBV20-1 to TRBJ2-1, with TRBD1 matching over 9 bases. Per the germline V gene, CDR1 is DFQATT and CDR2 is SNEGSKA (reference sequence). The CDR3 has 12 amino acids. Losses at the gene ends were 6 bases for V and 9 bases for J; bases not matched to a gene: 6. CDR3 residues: CSALQGAGEQFF. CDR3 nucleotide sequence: TGCAGTGCATTACAGGGGGCCGGTGAGCAGTTCTTC.

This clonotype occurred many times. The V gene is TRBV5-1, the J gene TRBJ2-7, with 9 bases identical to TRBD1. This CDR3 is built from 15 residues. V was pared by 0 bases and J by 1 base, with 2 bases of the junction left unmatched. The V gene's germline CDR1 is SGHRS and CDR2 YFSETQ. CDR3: CASSLAGTGSYEQYF. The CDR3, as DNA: TGCGCCAGCAGCTTGGCGGGGACAGGGTCCTACGAGCAGTACTTC.

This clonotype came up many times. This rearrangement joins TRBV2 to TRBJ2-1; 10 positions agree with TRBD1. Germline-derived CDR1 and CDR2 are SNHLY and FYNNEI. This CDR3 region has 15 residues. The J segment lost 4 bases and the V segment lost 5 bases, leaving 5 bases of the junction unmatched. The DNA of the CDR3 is TGTGCCAGCAGTCTGGACAGGGGGGAATACAATGAGCAGTTCTTC. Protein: CASSLDRGEYNEQFF.

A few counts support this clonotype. This CDR3 reads CASSQPTSGRYEQYF. CDR3 bases: TGCGCCAGCAGCCAGCCGACTAGCGGAAGGTACGAGCAGTACTTC. The genes are TRBV4-1 and TRBJ2-7, with 9 bases identical to TRBD2. The germline gives CDR1 MGHRA, CDR2 YSYEKL. V was clipped by 3 bases and J by 4 bases; unmatched bases: 7. This CDR3 contains 15 residues.

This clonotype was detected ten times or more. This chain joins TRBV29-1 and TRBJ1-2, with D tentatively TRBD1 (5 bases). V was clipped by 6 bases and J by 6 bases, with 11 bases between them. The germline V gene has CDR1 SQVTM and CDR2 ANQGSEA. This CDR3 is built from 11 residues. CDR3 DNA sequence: TGCAGCGTGGCGCGGGGGGATGGCTACACCTTC. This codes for CSVARGDGYTF. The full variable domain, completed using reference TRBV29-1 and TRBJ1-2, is SAVISQKPSRDICQRGTSLTIQCQVDSQVTMMFWYRQQPGQSLTLIATANQGSEATYESGFVIDKFPISRPNLTFSTLTVSNMSPEDSSIYLCSVARGDGYTFGSGTRLTVV.

This CDR3 reads CASSLGVGAREKLFF. DNA of the CDR3: TGTGCCAGCAGTTTAGGCGTGGGGGCTAGGGAAAAACTGTTTTTT. The gene calls are TRBV6-5 and TRBJ1-4, with D possibly TRBD1 on 6 matching bases. The CDR3 contains 15 residues. Germline V CDR1 and CDR2: MNHEY, SVGAGI. V lost 4 bases, J lost 8 bases, and 17 bases lay in between.

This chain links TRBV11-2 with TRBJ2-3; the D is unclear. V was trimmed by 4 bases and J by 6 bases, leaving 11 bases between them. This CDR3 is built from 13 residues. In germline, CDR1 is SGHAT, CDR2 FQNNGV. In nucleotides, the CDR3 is TGTGCCAGCAGCTCCGGACCAAAGGATACGCAGTATTTT. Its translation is CASSSGPKDTQYF.

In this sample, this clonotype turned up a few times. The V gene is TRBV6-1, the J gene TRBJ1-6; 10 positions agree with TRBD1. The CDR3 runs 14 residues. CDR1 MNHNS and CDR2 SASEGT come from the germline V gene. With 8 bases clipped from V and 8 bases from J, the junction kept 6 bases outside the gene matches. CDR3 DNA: TGTGCCAGCTCAGGGACAGGGGACGATTCACCCCTCCACTTT. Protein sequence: CASSGTGDDSPLHF.

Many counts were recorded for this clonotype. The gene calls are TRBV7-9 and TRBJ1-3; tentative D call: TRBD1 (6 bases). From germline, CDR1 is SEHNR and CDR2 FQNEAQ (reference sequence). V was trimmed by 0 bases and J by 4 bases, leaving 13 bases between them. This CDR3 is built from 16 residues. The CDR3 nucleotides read TGTGCCAGCAGCTTAGCCTCGGGGGGCGCCGGAAACACCATATATTTT. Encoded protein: CASSLASGGAGNTIYF.

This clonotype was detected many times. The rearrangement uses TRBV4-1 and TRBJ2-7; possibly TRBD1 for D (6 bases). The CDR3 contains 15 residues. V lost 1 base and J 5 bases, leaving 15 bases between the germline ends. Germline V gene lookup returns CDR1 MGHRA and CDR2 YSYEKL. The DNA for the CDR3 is TGCGCCAGCAGCCAAGGACAGGCGGATGGGAACGAGCAGTACTTC. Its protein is CASSQGQADGNEQYF.

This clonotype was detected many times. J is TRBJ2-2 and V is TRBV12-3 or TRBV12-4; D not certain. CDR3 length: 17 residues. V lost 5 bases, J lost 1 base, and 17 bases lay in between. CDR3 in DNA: TGTGCCAGCAGTCCACGGTTGGGGTGGGAGAACACCGGGGAGCTGTTTTTT. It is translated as CASSPRLGWENTGELFF.

The CDR3 loop is CATPTGELFF. The CDR3 DNA sequence: TGTGCCACCCCCACCGGGGAGCTGTTTTTT. This rearrangement joins TRBV15 to TRBJ2-2; D is uncertain. The CDR3 totals 10 residues. The germline V gene has CDR1 LNHNV and CDR2 YYDKDF (reference sequence). The V and J ends lost 8 bases and 4 bases respectively, with 2 bases between them. Full variable domain (remainder filled in from reference TRBV15 and TRBJ2-2): DAMVIQNPRYQVTQFGKPVTLSCSQTLNHNVMYWYQQKSSQAPKLLFHYYDKDFNNEADTPDNFQSRRPNTSFCFLDIRSPGLGDTAMYLCATPTGELFFGEGSRLTVL.